Below, 25 T cell receptor beta chains from the same sample are listed, as sequenced in a study of vaccination and CD4 T cells after COVID-19. These receptors lack a known antigen. As for treatment: roughly 10-day PBMC culture with coronavirus spike peptide pools or control peptides (ViraFEST assay). Cultured CD4+ T-cell DNA underwent Oncomine TCR Beta short-read sequencing. TCRdb reprocessed the PCR reads via MiXCR and lists one record per CDR3 protein. The sample carries around 21,000 distinct CDR3 sequences, just under 55% recorded once. Sequences were obtained from CD4+ T cells from blood, cultured in vitro. The receptors stem from a human donor who had recovered from COVID-19.

The chain employs TRBV6-4 and TRBJ2-1; 7 bases fit TRBD1. The CDR3 has 14 amino acids. With 6 bases clipped from V and 8 bases from J, the junction kept 10 bases outside the gene matches. Germline V gene sequence: CDR1 MRHNA, CDR2 SNTAGT. This CDR3 is CASSNRGVKYEQFF. As DNA, the CDR3 is TGTGCCAGCAGCAACAGGGGAGTGAAATATGAGCAGTTCTTC.

This chain joins TRBV9 and TRBJ1-1; D may be TRBD1 (6 bases). Deletions cut 4 bases from V and 5 bases from J, with 18 bases between. The CDR3 has 15 residues. CDR1 is SGDLS and CDR2 is YYNGEE in the germline V gene. CDR3 loop: CASSSFPVGGTEAFF. Here the CDR3 DNA reads TGTGCCAGCAGCTCCTTCCCGGTAGGGGGTACTGAAGCTTTCTTT.

This rearrangement joins TRBV9 to TRBJ2-7; 7 nucleotides align to TRBD1. The CDR3 extends over 14 amino acids. Germline V gene data show CDR1 as SGDLS and CDR2 as YYNGEE. Trimming removed 4 bases from V and 1 base from J; junction bases left unmatched: 5. CDR3 nucleotide sequence: TGTGCCAGCAGCCCTCGGGACAGTTCCTACGAGCAGTACTTC. It translates to CASSPRDSSYEQYF.

The chain combines TRBV10-3 with TRBJ2-7, with TRBD1 matching 11 bases. The CDR3 runs to 14 residues. Germline V gene lookup returns CDR1 ENHRY and CDR2 SYGVKD. The V gene end was trimmed by 6 bases and the J gene end by 6 bases; junction bases not matched to a gene: 7. The CDR3 is CAISGQGAKGEQYF. The CDR3 DNA reads TGTGCCATCAGCGGACAGGGGGCGAAAGGCGAGCAGTACTTC.

The rearrangement joins TRBV6-4 to TRBJ2-3, with 14 bases fitting TRBD2. Germline CDR1 reads MRHNA; CDR2 reads SNTAGT. The CDR3 contains 16 residues. Losses at the gene ends were 11 bases for V and 1 base for J; bases not matched to a gene: 8. CDR3 region: CASSGTSGSGTDTQYF. DNA of the CDR3: TGTGCCTCGAGCGGGACTAGCGGGAGTGGCACAGATACGCAGTATTTT.

The chain links TRBV5-1 to TRBJ2-5; D uncertain. V gave up 1 base and J gave up 0 bases, with 7 bases separating them. Per the germline V gene, CDR1 is SGHRS and CDR2 is YFSETQ. The CDR3 spans 14 residues. The CDR3 sequence is CASSLISNQETQYF. The CDR3 DNA follows: TGCGCCAGCAGCTTGATATCTAACCAAGAGACCCAGTACTTC.

This clonotype was seen more than once but under ten times. The chain uses TRBV28 and TRBJ2-1; possibly TRBD2 for D (5 bases). The CDR3 spans 16 residues. The germline V gene encodes CDR1 MDHEN and CDR2 SYDVKM. The V and J ends lost 5 bases and 4 bases respectively, with 18 bases between them. The CDR3, as DNA: TGTGCCAGCAGTCTGACGGGGAACCCCAGGTACAATGAGCAGTTCTTC. It translates to CASSLTGNPRYNEQFF.

This clonotype was counted a single time. The DNA for the CDR3 is TGTGCCAGCAGTATGGGCCTAGCGGGCACAGATACGCAGTATTTT. It specifies CASSMGLAGTDTQYF. The rearrangement uses TRBV7-6 and TRBJ2-3; TRBD2 aligns across 7 bases. The CDR3 has 15 amino acids. The germline CDR1 and CDR2 sequences are SGHVS and FNYEAQ. J was trimmed by 1 base and V by 6 bases; bases with no gene match: 7.

This clonotype was observed a handful of times. This sequence joins TRBV5-1 and TRBJ2-2; D is possibly TRBD1 or TRBD2 (5 bases each). Germline loops: CDR1 SGHRS, CDR2 YFSETQ. The CDR3 has 16 residues. V was shortened by 4 bases and J by 7 bases, with 20 bases between the two germline ends. The CDR3 DNA reads TGCGCCAGCAGCCCCCATCCGGCCACGAGGGGCGGGGAGCTGTTTTTT. It translates to CASSPHPATRGGELFF.

The chain is built from TRBV10-2 and TRBJ2-5, with 8 bases aligning to TRBD2. Germline V lookup: CDR1 WSHSY, CDR2 SAAADI. The CDR3 covers 15 residues. V trimming: 6 bases; J trimming: 3 bases; junction bases outside the gene matches: 9. The DNA of the CDR3 is TGCGCCAGCAGGGCCTCGGGGGGGCAGAAAGAGACCCAGTACTTC. Translated: CASRASGGQKETQYF.

This clonotype was observed a handful of times. This rearrangement joins TRBV12-3 or TRBV12-4 to TRBJ2-7; 12 nucleotides match TRBD1. With V trimmed by 6 bases and J by 5 bases, 8 bases remained unmatched. The CDR3 length is 15 residues. The CDR3 DNA sequence: TGTGCCAGCAGATTATCCGGGACAGGGGGCCACGAGCAGTACTTC. The encoded protein is CASRLSGTGGHEQYF.

CDR3 loop: CSAKSPNSPLHF. In DNA, the CDR3 is TGCAGTGCTAAGAGTCCTAATTCACCCCTCCACTTT. The chain carries TRBV20-1 and TRBJ1-6; unclear D gene. Trimming took 4 bases from V and 6 from J, leaving 7 bases between them. The CDR3 extends over 12 amino acids. In germline, CDR1 is DFQATT, CDR2 SNEGSKA (reference sequence).

In its sample, this clonotype was seen a few times. This chain links TRBV19 with TRBJ1-2, with D uncertain. The CDR3 runs to 14 residues. V gave up 5 bases and J gave up 0 bases, with 10 bases separating them. From germline, CDR1 is LNHDA and CDR2 SQIVND (reference sequence). The CDR3 DNA reads TGTGCCAGTAGTTTTAGGATAGCTAACTATGGCTACACCTTC. It codes for CASSFRIANYGYTF.

This clonotype was counted a few times. The chain carries TRBV20-1 and TRBJ2-3, with D perhaps given as TRBD1 or TRBD2 (5 bases each). The CDR3 spans 16 residues. V lost 2 bases and J lost 5, with 20 bases in between. Germline CDR1 reads DFQATT; CDR2 reads SNEGSKA (reference sequence). The CDR3 region is CSARPMPGPRGDTQYF. As DNA, the CDR3 is TGCAGTGCTAGACCTATGCCGGGACCACGGGGAGATACGCAGTATTTT.

This clonotype showed up just a few times. The V gene is TRBV29-1, the J gene TRBJ2-5; 9 positions agree with TRBD1. V shed 6 bases and J 1 base; nucleotides not matched to a gene: 3. The CDR3 covers 13 residues. In germline, CDR1 is SQVTM, CDR2 ANQGSEA. The CDR3 loop reads CSVLQGAQETQYF. CDR3 DNA: TGCAGCGTGCTACAGGGGGCCCAAGAGACCCAGTACTTC.

This clonotype turned up a few times. J is TRBJ2-2 and V is TRBV6-1; the match to TRBD2 covers 12 bases. V shed 4 bases and J 3 bases; nucleotides not matched to a gene: 3. From germline, CDR1 is MNHNS and CDR2 SASEGT. The length of the CDR3 is 16 residues. CDR3 bases: TGTGCCAGCAGTGCGACTAGCGGGGGCCACACCGGGGAGCTGTTTTTT. Translating gives CASSATSGGHTGELFF.

The chain recombines TRBV2 with TRBJ1-1, with 7 bases that match TRBD1. Germline CDR1 is SNHLY and CDR2 is FYNNEI. The CDR3 is made up of 15 amino acids. The ends lost 6 bases at V and 4 bases at J; junction bases unmatched: 11. The chain's CDR3 is CASSPNLGQTTEAFF. The CDR3 region has the DNA TGTGCCAGCAGCCCAAACTTGGGACAGACCACTGAAGCTTTCTTT.

The chain employs TRBV4-3 and TRBJ2-7; 7 nucleotides agree with TRBD2. This CDR3 spans 15 amino acids. The germline gives CDR1 LGHNA, CDR2 YSLEER. V shed 4 bases, J shed 4 bases, and the junction held 10 bases outside the gene matches. CDR3 amino acids: CASSREFLGGYEQYF. DNA for the CDR3: TGCGCCAGCAGCCGTGAGTTCTTGGGGGGGTACGAGCAGTACTTC.

V is TRBV29-1 and J is TRBJ2-1; 7 bases line up with TRBD1. This CDR3 spans 15 amino acids. The V gene end was trimmed by 6 bases and the J gene end by 2 bases; junction bases not matched to a gene: 10. Germline loops: CDR1 SQVTM, CDR2 ANQGSEA. CDR3 region: CSVRRQTGPYNEQFF. The CDR3 DNA sequence: TGCAGCGTCCGGCGGCAGACAGGGCCCTACAATGAGCAGTTCTTC.

This clonotype was recorded a few times. The genes are TRBV5-4 and TRBJ2-7; 8 bases fit TRBD1. The CDR3 is made up of 15 amino acids. Unmatched junction bases numbered 6, after V lost 3 bases and J lost 1 base. CDR1 is SGHNT and CDR2 is YYREEE in the germline V gene (reference sequence). The CDR3 DNA is TGTGCCAGCAGCTCGACAGGGGATTCTTCCTACGAGCAGTACTTC. Residues: CASSSTGDSSYEQYF.

The V gene is TRBV19, the J gene TRBJ1-1; the D gene is possibly TRBD1 (5 bases). The V gene's germline CDR1 is LNHDA and CDR2 SQIVND (reference sequence). The ends were cut back, 3 bases at V and 3 bases at J, with 11 bases in the middle. The CDR3 loop spans 14 amino acids. The CDR3 is CASSIQEGYTEAFF. The CDR3 nucleotides read TGTGCCAGTAGTATCCAGGAGGGGTACACTGAAGCTTTCTTT.

This chain links TRBV2 with TRBJ1-1; D is uncertain. Trimming stripped 1 base from V and 3 bases from J, with 18 bases between. Germline values: CDR1 SNHLY, CDR2 FYNNEI. The CDR3 totals 17 residues. CDR3 protein: CASSEGTGRFGDTEAFF. The CDR3 coding sequence is TGTGCCAGCAGTGAAGGAACCGGGCGGTTCGGTGACACTGAAGCTTTCTTT.

The rearrangement joins TRBV6-1 to TRBJ1-2; the D gene is possibly TRBD1 (6 bases). This CDR3 comprises 17 residues. Germline V gives CDR1 MNHNS, CDR2 SASEGT. With 6 bases removed from V and 8 bases from J, the gap between germline ends came to 28 bases. CDR3 nucleotide sequence: TGTGCCAGCAGGACCCTCGACAGGAGTCTAATGGGATGGGGCTACACCTTC. This sequence encodes CASRTLDRSLMGWGYTF.

The gene calls are TRBV12-3 or TRBV12-4 and TRBJ2-2, with D perhaps TRBD1 (5 bases). Trimming left V 7 bases short and J 1 base short, with 10 bases between. The CDR3 loop spans 14 amino acids. The CDR3 is CASTAGLNTGELFF. Written as DNA, the CDR3 is TGTGCCAGCACGGCAGGGTTGAACACCGGGGAGCTGTTTTTT.

This clonotype has a handful of counts. The rearrangement joins TRBV7-9 to TRBJ2-1; the D gene is possibly TRBD2 (5 bases). The CDR3 totals 15 residues. Germline V gene sequence: CDR1 SEHNR, CDR2 FQNEAQ (reference sequence). Deletions cut 2 bases from V and 5 bases from J, with 13 bases between. The DNA for the CDR3 is TGTGCCAGCAGCTTACGGGGAACCGTTAACAATGAGCAGTTCTTC. This codes for CASSLRGTVNNEQFF.